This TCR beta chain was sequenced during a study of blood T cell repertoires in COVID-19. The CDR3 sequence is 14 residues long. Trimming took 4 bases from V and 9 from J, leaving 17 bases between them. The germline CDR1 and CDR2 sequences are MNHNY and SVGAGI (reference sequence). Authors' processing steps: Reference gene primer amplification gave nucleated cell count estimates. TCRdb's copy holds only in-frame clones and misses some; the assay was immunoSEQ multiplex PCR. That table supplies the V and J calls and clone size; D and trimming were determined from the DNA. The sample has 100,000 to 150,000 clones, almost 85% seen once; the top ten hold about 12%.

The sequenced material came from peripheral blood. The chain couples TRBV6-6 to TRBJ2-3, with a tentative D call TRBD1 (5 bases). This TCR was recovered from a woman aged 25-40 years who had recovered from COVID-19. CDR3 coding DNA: TGTGCCAGCAGTTCCGGACATACCTCGATGACGCAGTATTTT. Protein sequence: CASSSGHTSMTQYF.